The 8 T cell receptor beta chains presented below share a single source sample, sequenced in a study of T-cell memory formation after mild COVID-19. TCRdb reanalysed the 5' RACE reads using MiXCR and keeps one entry per CDR3 protein. The data show hundreds of thousands of distinct CDR3 sequences, 17% seen once. The specimen sequenced was PBMCs or a T cell subset sorted from them (not recorded which). The receptor set was obtained from an adult woman who had mild COVID-19 (a few samples of this study predate the infection). Cell type and time point are not known.

A few counts support this clonotype. V gene TRBV4-2 combines with J gene TRBJ2-2; D may match TRBD1 or TRBD2 (5 bases each). Per germline, CDR1 LGHNA and CDR2 YNFKEQ. This CDR3 is 17 amino acids long. V lost 1 base, J lost 9 bases, and 21 bases lay in between. The CDR3 region is CASSQGGWLQGERELFF. As DNA, the CDR3 is TGTGCCAGCAGCCAAGGAGGCTGGTTGCAGGGAGAGAGGGAGCTGTTTTTT.

This clonotype was seen ten or more times. The genes are TRBV6-2 or TRBV6-3 and TRBJ1-1; 9 nucleotides line up with TRBD1. The CDR3 loop spans 15 amino acids. The junction had 12 bases not matched to a gene; V was cut back by 7 bases and J by 6 bases. Germline V lookup: CDR1 MNHEY, CDR2 SVGEGT. As DNA, the CDR3 is TGTGCCAGCAACCATCCACAGGGGGCGAGGGCTGAAGCTTTCTTT. It yields the protein CASNHPQGARAEAFF.

The J gene is TRBJ1-2, the V gene TRBV5-1; 8 bases agree with TRBD1. The germline V gene encodes CDR1 SGHRS and CDR2 YFSETQ. V lost 4 bases, J lost 2 bases, and 7 bases stayed unmatched. The CDR3 runs to 15 residues. The CDR3 DNA sequence: TGCGCCAGCAGCCCCTCAGACAGGGGAAACTATGGCTACACCTTC. Protein sequence: CASSPSDRGNYGYTF.

The chain links TRBV21-1 to TRBJ2-7; TRBD2, the table's D call, lacks a check against the DNA. TRBV21-1 is a pseudogene segment. This CDR3 spans 15 amino acids. CDR3 loop: CASSKDGLANYEQYF. In nucleotides, the CDR3 is TGTGCCAGCAGCAAAGACGGACTAGCGAACTACGAGCAGTACTTC.

This chain connects TRBV20-1 to TRBJ2-2; D unresolved. Germline V gene lookup returns CDR1 DFQATT and CDR2 SNEGSKA (reference sequence). With 5 bases removed from V and 0 bases from J, the gap between germline ends came to 10 bases. The CDR3 extends over 14 amino acids. CDR3 sequence reads: CSAESNANTGELFF. Written as DNA, the CDR3 is TGCAGTGCTGAGAGTAACGCGAACACCGGGGAGCTGTTTTTT.

This clonotype occurred many times. Here the CDR3 DNA reads TGTGCCAGCAGTTTTCCGGGCACCGGGGAGCTGTTTTTT. It specifies CASSFPGTGELFF. This chain connects TRBV12-3 or TRBV12-4 to TRBJ2-2; D gene ambiguous. The CDR3 is 13 residues long. Trimming removed 3 bases at V and 4 bases at J, with 6 bases between.

The chain recombines TRBV7-3 with TRBJ2-3; D is unclear. The V and J ends lost 6 bases and 5 bases respectively, with 15 bases between them. The CDR3 contains 14 residues. Per germline, CDR1 SGHTA and CDR2 FQGTGA. The CDR3 is CASSLEPAQDTQYF. CDR3 bases: TGTGCCAGCAGTCTCGAGCCCGCACAAGATACGCAGTATTTT.

The sample holds a few counts of this clonotype. The chain links TRBV6-5 to TRBJ2-3; 9 positions agree with TRBD2. V shed 2 bases and J 0 bases; nucleotides not matched to a gene: 18. The CDR3 is 21 residues long. The germline V gene encodes CDR1 MNHEY and CDR2 SVGAGI. The CDR3 DNA sequence: TGTGCCAGCAGTTACCCGGGTAGAATAGCGGGAGACCCTCTAAGCACAGATACGCAGTATTTT. This translates into CASSYPGRIAGDPLSTDTQYF.